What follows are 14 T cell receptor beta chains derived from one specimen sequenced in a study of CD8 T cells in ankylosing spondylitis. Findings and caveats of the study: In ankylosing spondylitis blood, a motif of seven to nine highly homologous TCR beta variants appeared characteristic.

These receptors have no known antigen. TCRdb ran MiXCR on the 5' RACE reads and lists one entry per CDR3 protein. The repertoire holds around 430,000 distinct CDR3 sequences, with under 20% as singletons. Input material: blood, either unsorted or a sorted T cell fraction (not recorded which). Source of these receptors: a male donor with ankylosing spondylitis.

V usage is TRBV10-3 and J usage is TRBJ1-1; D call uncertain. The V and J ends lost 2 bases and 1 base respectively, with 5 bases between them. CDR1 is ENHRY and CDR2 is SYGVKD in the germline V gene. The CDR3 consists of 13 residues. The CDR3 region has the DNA TGTGCCATCAGTGAGACAGAGAACACTGAAGCTTTCTTT. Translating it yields CAISETENTEAFF.

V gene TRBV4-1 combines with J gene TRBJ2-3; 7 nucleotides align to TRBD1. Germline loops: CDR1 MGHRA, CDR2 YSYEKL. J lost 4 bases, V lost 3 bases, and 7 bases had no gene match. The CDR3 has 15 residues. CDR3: CASSQAQGDADTQYF. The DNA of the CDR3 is TGCGCCAGCAGCCAGGCCCAGGGGGACGCAGATACGCAGTATTTT.

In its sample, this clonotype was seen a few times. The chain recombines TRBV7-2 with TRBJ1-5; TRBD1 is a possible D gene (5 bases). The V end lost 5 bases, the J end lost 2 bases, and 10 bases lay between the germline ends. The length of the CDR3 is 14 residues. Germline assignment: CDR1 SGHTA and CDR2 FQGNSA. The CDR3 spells CASSQTAGNQPQHF. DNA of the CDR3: TGTGCCAGCAGCCAGACAGCGGGCAATCAGCCCCAGCATTTT.

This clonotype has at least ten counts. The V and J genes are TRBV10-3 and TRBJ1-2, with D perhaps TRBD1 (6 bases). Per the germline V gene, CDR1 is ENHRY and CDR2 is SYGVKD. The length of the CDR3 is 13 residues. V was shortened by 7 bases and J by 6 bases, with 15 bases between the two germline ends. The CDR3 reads CAIKGGAGNGYTF. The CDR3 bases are TGTGCCATCAAGGGGGGCGCCGGGAATGGCTACACCTTC.

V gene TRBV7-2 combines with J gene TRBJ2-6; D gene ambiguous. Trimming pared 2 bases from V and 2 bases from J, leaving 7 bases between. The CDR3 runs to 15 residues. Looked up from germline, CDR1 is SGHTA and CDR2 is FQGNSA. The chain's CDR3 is CASSLMITGANVLTF. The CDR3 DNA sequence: TGTGCCAGCAGCTTAATGATTACTGGGGCCAACGTCCTGACTTTC.

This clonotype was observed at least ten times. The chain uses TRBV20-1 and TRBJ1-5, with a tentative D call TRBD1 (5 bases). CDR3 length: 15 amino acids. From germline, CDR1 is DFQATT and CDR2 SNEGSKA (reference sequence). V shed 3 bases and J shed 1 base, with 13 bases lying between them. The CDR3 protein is CSASRGSQSNQPQHF. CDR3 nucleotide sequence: TGCAGTGCTAGTCGGGGGTCTCAGAGCAATCAGCCCCAGCATTTT.

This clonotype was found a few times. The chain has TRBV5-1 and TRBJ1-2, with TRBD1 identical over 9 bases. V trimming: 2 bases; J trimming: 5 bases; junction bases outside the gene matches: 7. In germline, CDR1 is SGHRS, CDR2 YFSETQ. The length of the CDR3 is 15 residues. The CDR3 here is CASSFTTGTGYGYTF. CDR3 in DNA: TGCGCCAGCAGCTTTACAACCGGGACAGGGTATGGCTACACCTTC.

The CDR3 loop reads CASSGDRHSYEQYF. The CDR3 DNA reads as TGTGCCAGCAGTGGGGACCGACACTCCTACGAGCAGTACTTC. The rearrangement joins TRBV2 to TRBJ2-7; D tentatively reads TRBD1 or TRBD2 (5 bases each). The germline V gene encodes CDR1 SNHLY and CDR2 FYNNEI. V lost 4 bases and J 0 bases, leaving 10 bases between the germline ends. The CDR3 is made up of 14 amino acids.

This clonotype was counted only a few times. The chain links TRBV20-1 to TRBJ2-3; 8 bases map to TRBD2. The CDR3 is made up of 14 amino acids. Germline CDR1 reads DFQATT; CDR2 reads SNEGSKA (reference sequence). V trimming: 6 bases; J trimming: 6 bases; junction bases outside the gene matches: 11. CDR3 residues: CSAPIGGGPDTQYF. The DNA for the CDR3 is TGCAGTGCCCCCATCGGGGGGGGGCCGGATACGCAGTATTTT.

In DNA, the CDR3 is TGTGCCAGCCGGCAGGGGATGGCCGGGGAGCTGTTTTTT. Its translation is CASRQGMAGELFF. This rearrangement joins TRBV28 to TRBJ2-2; D may be TRBD1 (6 bases). The CDR3 loop spans 13 amino acids. Trimming stripped 8 bases from V and 6 bases from J, with 13 bases between. CDR1 is MDHEN and CDR2 is SYDVKM in the germline V gene.

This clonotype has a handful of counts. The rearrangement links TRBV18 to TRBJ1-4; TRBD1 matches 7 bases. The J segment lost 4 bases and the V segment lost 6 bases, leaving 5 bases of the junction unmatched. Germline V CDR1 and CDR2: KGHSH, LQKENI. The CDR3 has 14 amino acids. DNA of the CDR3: TGTGCCAGCTCCGAAGGGGGCCTTAATGAAAAACTGTTTTTT. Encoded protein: CASSEGGLNEKLFF.

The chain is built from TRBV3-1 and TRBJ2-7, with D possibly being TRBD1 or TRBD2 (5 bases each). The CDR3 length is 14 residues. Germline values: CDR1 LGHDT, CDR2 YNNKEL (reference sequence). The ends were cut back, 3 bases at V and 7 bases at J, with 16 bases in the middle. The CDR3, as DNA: TGTGCCAGCAGCCACGGGACCCCTTCTGGGGAGCAGTACTTC. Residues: CASSHGTPSGEQYF.

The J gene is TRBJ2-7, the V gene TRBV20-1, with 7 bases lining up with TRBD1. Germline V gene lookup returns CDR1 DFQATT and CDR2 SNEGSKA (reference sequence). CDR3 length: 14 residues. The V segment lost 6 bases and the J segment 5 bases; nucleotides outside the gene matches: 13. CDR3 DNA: TGCAGTGCGACGGCGGCAGGGGGTGGCGACGAGCAGTACTTC. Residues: CSATAAGGGDEQYF.

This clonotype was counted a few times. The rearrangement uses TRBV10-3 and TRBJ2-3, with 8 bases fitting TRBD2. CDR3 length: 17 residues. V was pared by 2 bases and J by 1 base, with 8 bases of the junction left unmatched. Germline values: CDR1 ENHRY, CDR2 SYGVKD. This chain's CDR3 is CAISEPLGLDGTDTQYF. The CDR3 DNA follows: TGTGCCATCAGTGAGCCTCTGGGACTAGATGGCACAGATACGCAGTATTTT.